This is a list of T cell receptor beta chains from one sample in a study of blood T cell repertoires in COVID-19. Repertoires were generated with immunoSEQ multiplex PCR, while TCRdb's copy carries only in-frame clones and drops some. Among around 100,000 clones, around 90% were seen once, and the ten largest hold 3% to 3.5%. Sequences were obtained from peripheral blood. Receptor source: a human donor in a cohort sampled during active COVID-19. Both conserved end residues are part of each CDR3. The order of the fields is D gene, clone size, J gene, V gene, CDR3 protein, CDR3 DNA. D genes are given only for firm matches. For some rows the clone size is stated as once, few or many, or as a class when expanded; others skip it.

.	.	TRBJ1-2	TRBV5-1	CASSVSRDTGGYTF	TGCGCCAGCAGCGTCAGCCGGGACACAGGAGGCTACACCTTC
.	.	TRBJ1-5	TRBV28	CASSLNQPQHF	TGTGCCAGCAGTCTGAATCAGCCCCAGCATTTT
TRBD1	.	TRBJ2-5	TRBV6-4	CASSEDRGETQYF	TGTGCCAGCAGTGAGGACAGGGGGGAGACCCAGTACTTC
TRBD1	.	TRBJ1-2	TRBV28	CASSSRQGRTF	TGTGCCAGCAGTTCCCGACAGGGCAGGACCTTC
TRBD1	.	TRBJ2-1	TRBV4-2	CASSLGGGTGGLSGEQFF	TGTGCCAGCAGCCTAGGGGGCGGGACAGGGGGCCTTTCGGGGGAGCAGTTCTTC
.	.	TRBJ2-3	TRBV6-1	CASSEAFGTDTQYF	TGTGCCAGCAGTGAAGCTTTCGGCACAGATACGCAGTATTTT
TRBD2	.	TRBJ2-1	TRBV29-1	CSVAGGGSYNEQFF	TGCAGCGTTGCCGGCGGGGGCTCCTACAATGAGCAGTTCTTC
.	.	TRBJ2-3	TRBV7-9	CASSLVGREVTDTQYF	TGTGCCAGCAGCTTAGTGGGCAGGGAGGTCACAGATACGCAGTATTTT
TRBD1	.	TRBJ2-4	TRBV5-1	CASSLDGTGENIQYF	TGCGCCAGCAGCTTGGATGGGACAGGGGAGAACATTCAGTACTTC
.	.	TRBJ2-7	TRBV28	CASSLTARNYEQYF	TGTGCCAGCAGTTTGACAGCGCGGAATTACGAGCAGTACTTC
TRBD2	few	TRBJ2-2	TRBV2	CASSEASGRSGELFF	TGTGCCAGCAGTGAAGCTAGCGGGAGGAGCGGGGAGCTGTTTTTT
.	.	TRBJ1-5	TRBV5-1	CASSLAGGMEPQHF	TGCGCCAGCAGCTTGGCCGGGGGGATGGAGCCCCAGCATTTT
.	.	TRBJ2-2	TRBV24-1	CATSPSGTLNTGELFF	TGTGCCACCAGCCCCAGTGGGACTCTTAACACCGGGGAGCTGTTTTTT
TRBD1	.	TRBJ1-5	TRBV6-2/TRBV6-3	CASSRTGGDQPQHF	TGTGCCAGCAGCCGGACAGGGGGCGATCAGCCCCAGCATTTT
.	.	TRBJ1-1	TRBV5-1	CASSHGRNTEAFF	TGCGCCAGCAGCCATGGGAGGAACACTGAAGCTTTCTTT
.	.	TRBJ1-2	TRBV6-5	CATLGTRGFYGYTF	TGTGCCACCCTGGGGACCCGGGGGTTCTATGGCTACACCTTC
TRBD1	.	TRBJ1-5	TRBV5-6	CASSLTGVTPQHF	TGTGCCAGCAGCTTGACAGGGGTTACGCCCCAGCATTTT
.	.	TRBJ1-2	TRBV19	CASSIDRNRDNYGYTF	TGTGCCAGTAGTATAGATCGAAACAGAGATAACTATGGCTACACCTTC
TRBD1	once	TRBJ1-3	TRBV7-6	CASSLAGTGLGTIYF	TGTGCCAGCAGCTTGGCCGGGACAGGGTTAGGCACCATATATTTT
TRBD1	.	TRBJ2-7	TRBV7-2	CASSLEGQGAPYLEQYF	TGTGCCAGCAGCTTAGAGGGACAGGGGGCCCCCTATCTCGAGCAGTACTTC
TRBD1	.	TRBJ1-5	TRBV27	CASNPGGRGNQPQHF	TGTGCCAGCAATCCAGGGGGTAGAGGCAATCAGCCCCAGCATTTT
TRBD2	.	TRBJ2-3	TRBV7-2	CASSLTSGSPDTQYF	TGTGCCAGCAGCTTGACTAGCGGGAGCCCAGATACGCAGTATTTT
.	.	TRBJ2-5	TRBV7-7	CASSLARAPRETQYF	TGTGCCAGCAGCTTAGCGCGGGCACCTCGAGAGACCCAGTACTTC
.	.	TRBJ2-7	TRBV27	CASSFGVLGSEQYF	TGTGCCAGCAGTTTCGGGGTTCTGGGTAGCGAGCAGTACTTC
TRBD1	few	TRBJ1-2	TRBV5-6	CASSFGTGYSGYTF	TGTGCCAGCAGCTTCGGGACAGGGTATTCTGGCTACACCTTC
.	.	TRBJ1-1	TRBV7-6	CASSLQETTEAFF	TGTGCCAGCAGCCTCCAGGAAACCACTGAAGCTTTCTTT